This TCR beta chain was sequenced for a study of blood T cell repertoires in COVID-19. Study context: The cDNA or gDNA used as material had been derived from T cells, B-cell-depleted T cells, or PBMCs.

The CDR3 has 15 residues. The germline V gene has CDR1 MDHEN and CDR2 SYDVKM. Trimming at V came to 3 bases and at J to 2 bases, leaving 5 bases not matched to a gene. The table came from immunoSEQ multiplex PCR; TCRdb's copy has only in-frame clones and leaves some out. The sample holds 150,000 to 200,000 clones, around 86% seen once. This TCR derives from a man in his fifties or sixties with active or convalescent COVID-19. The sequenced sample was peripheral blood. The chain employs TRBV28 and TRBJ2-7; 9 nucleotides line up with TRBD1. CDR3 region: CASSFGQGNAYEQYF. The CDR3 coding sequence is TGTGCCAGCAGTTTTGGACAGGGGAATGCCTACGAGCAGTACTTC.